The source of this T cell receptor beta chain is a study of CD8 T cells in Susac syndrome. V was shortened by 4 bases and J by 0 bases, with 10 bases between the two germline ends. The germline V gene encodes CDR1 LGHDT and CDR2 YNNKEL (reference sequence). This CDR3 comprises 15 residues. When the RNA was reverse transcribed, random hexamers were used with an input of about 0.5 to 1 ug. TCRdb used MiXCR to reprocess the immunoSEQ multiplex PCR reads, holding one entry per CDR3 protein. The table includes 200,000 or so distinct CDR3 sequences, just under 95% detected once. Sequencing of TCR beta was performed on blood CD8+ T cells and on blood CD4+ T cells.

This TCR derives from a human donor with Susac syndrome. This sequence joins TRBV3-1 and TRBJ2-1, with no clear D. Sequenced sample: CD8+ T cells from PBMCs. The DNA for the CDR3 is TGTGCCAGCAGCCCCTACCTGGACTCCTACAATGAGCAGTTCTTC. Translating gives CASSPYLDSYNEQFF.